Shown below are 6 T cell receptor beta chains from a single sample sequenced in a study of STAT3 mutations in large granular lymphocyte leukemia (dated by TCRdb to between 2018 and 2021). The research as a whole found: At least one immunodominant TCRbeta clonotype was present in every T-LGLL patient, and multiple immunodominant subclonotypes appeared in about half of the T-LGLL patients.

The antigens of these receptors remain unknown. The method was the immunoSEQ multiplex PCR assay. TCRdb stores this immuneACCESS table with in-frame sequences only. Part of the clones is absent; in the studies checked, under half of the shortfall reflects unresolved V genes, and no reason is known for the rest. The sample profile shows some 4,000 clones; more than 75% of them were found once. The ten largest clones take up about 87% of the sample. The source material was peripheral blood mononuclear cells. The receptors shown here come from a boy aged 5-17 years with T-cell large granular lymphocyte leukemia. Some clones in this sample may be carry-over from other donors' samples. The age is the age at diagnosis.

The gene calls are TRBV25-1 and TRBJ2-7; 10 nucleotides line up with TRBD1. Looked up from germline, CDR1 is MGHDK and CDR2 is SYGVNS. V was clipped by 3 bases and J by 2 bases; unmatched bases: 4. This CDR3 contains 15 residues. The CDR3 is CASSDRDRGTYEQYF. CDR3 in DNA: TGTGCCAGCAGTGACCGGGACAGGGGAACCTACGAGCAGTACTTC.

V and J are TRBV25-1 and TRBJ2-7, with D unresolved. Per germline, CDR1 MGHDK and CDR2 SYGVNS. This CDR3 is 14 amino acids long. Trimming left V 2 bases short and J 0 bases short, with 8 bases between. The CDR3 here is CASSELGTSYEQYF. The CDR3 DNA follows: TGTGCCAGCAGTGAACTAGGAACCTCCTACGAGCAGTACTTC.

The chain employs TRBV6-5 and TRBJ2-7; D gene ambiguous. From germline, CDR1 is MNHEY and CDR2 SVGAGI. CDR3 length: 15 residues. Trimming stripped 0 bases from V and 1 base from J, with 10 bases between. The CDR3 region is CASSYSDEISYEQYF. CDR3 sequence (DNA): TGTGCCAGCAGTTACTCGGATGAAATTTCCTACGAGCAGTACTTC.

The chain carries TRBV30 and TRBJ2-7; 10 bases are shared with TRBD1. The germline gives CDR1 GTSNPN, CDR2 SVGIG (reference sequence). This CDR3 is 13 amino acids long. V lost 5 bases, J lost 7 bases, and 8 bases stayed unmatched. DNA of the CDR3: TGTGCCTGGTTACCGGGACAGGGGAGGGAGCAGTACTTC. Protein product: CAWLPGQGREQYF. Complete variable domain (other parts from reference TRBV30 and TRBJ2-7): SQTIHQWPATLVQPVGSPLSLECTVEGTSNPNLYWYRQAAGRGLQLLFYSVGIGQISSEVPQNLSASRPQDRQFILSSKKLLLSDSGFYLCAWLPGQGREQYFGPGTRLTVT.

V usage is TRBV6-5 and J usage is TRBJ2-5, with D possibly TRBD2 on 6 matching bases. Trimming took 2 bases from V and 5 from J, leaving 9 bases between them. The CDR3 extends over 13 amino acids. Germline values: CDR1 MNHEY, CDR2 SVGAGI. CDR3 sequence: CASSYAGWETQYF. The DNA of the CDR3 is TGTGCCAGCAGTTACGCGGGGTGGGAGACCCAGTACTTC.

The table lists this clone with a count of one. The chain couples TRBV5-1 to TRBJ2-7; unclear D gene. The CDR3 spans 11 residues. Trimming left V 4 bases short and J 1 base short, with 3 bases between. CDR1 and CDR2 from the germline V gene are SGHRS and YFSETQ. CDR3 sequence (DNA): TGCGCCAGCAGCGGATCCTACGAGCAGTACTTC. Its translation is CASSGSYEQYF. The full variable domain, rest sourced from reference TRBV5-1 and TRBJ2-7, is KAGVTQTPRYLIKTRGQQVTLSCSPISGHRSVSWYQQTPGQGLQFLFEYFSETQRNKGNFPGRFSGRQFSNSRSEMNVSTLELGDSALYLCASSGSYEQYFGPGTRLTVT.